The sequence of this T cell receptor beta chain was determined in a study of control samples from healthy donors and cancer patients. This CDR3 is built from 13 residues. Germline V gene sequence: CDR1 SGHRS, CDR2 YFSETQ. V was shortened by 0 bases and J by 4 bases, with 4 bases between the two germline ends. Data came from immunoSEQ multiplex PCR; TCRdb stores just in-frame clones and leaves some out. The sample has about 180,000 clones; about 91% are singletons. The sequenced sample consisted of blood. This clonotype originated in a woman aged 35 to 49 in good health. This chain links TRBV5-1 with TRBJ1-4; D unclear. The chain's CDR3 is CASSLDINEKLFF. The CDR3 nucleotides read TGCGCCAGCAGCTTGGACATTAATGAAAAACTGTTTTTT.